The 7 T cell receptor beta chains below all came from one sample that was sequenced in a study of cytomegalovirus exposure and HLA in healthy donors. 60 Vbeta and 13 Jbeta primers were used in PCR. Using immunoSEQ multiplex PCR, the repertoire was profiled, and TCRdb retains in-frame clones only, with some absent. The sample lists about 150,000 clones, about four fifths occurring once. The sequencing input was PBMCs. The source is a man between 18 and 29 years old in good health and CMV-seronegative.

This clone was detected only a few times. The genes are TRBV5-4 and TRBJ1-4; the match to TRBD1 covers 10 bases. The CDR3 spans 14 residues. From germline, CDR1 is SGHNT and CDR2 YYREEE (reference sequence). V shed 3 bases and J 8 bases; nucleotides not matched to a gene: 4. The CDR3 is CASSWGTGVEKLFF. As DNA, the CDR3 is TGTGCCAGCAGCTGGGGGACAGGGGTCGAAAAACTGTTTTTT.

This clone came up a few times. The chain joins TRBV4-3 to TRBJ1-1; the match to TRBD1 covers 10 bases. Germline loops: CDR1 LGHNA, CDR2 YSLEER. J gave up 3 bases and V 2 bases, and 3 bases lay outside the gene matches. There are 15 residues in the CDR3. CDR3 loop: CASSQPGTGDTEAFF. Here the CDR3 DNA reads TGCGCCAGCAGCCAACCGGGGACAGGGGACACTGAAGCTTTCTTT.

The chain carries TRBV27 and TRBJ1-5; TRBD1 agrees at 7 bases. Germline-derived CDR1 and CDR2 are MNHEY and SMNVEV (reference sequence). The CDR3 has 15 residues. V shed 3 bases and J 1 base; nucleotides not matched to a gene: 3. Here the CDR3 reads CASSFTGVSNQPQHF. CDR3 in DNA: TGTGCCAGCAGTTTTACAGGGGTGAGCAATCAGCCCCAGCATTTT.

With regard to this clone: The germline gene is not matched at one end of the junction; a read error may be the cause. The CDR3 region is CASSFSGARAKNSQYF. CDR3 sequence (DNA): TGTGCCAGCAGTTTCTCAGGGGCGAGAGCCAAAAACAGTCAGTACTTC. The chain uses TRBV27 and TRBJ2-4, with a weak D call TRBD1 (6 bases). Germline-derived CDR1 and CDR2 are MNHEY and SMNVEV (reference sequence). The CDR3 sequence is 16 residues long.

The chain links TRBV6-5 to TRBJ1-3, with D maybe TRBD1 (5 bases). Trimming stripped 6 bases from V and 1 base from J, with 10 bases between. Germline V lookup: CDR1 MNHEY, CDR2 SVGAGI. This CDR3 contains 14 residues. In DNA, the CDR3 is TGTGCCAGCAGGCCGGGGGGGTCTGGAAACACCATATATTTT. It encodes CASRPGGSGNTIYF.

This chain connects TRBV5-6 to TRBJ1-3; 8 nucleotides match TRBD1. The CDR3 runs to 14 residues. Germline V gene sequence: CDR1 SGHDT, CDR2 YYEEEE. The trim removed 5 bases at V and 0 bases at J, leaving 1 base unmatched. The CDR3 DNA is TGTGCCAGCAGTACAGGGGGCTCTGGAAACACCATATATTTT. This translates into CASSTGGSGNTIYF.

As DNA, the CDR3 is TGTGCCAGCAGCCTTAGCGGGGGGGACCCTCCAGAGCAGTTCTTC. This encodes CASSLSGGDPPEQFF. The V and J genes are TRBV5-6 and TRBJ2-1; 11 bases match TRBD2. The V segment lost 4 bases and the J segment 10 bases; nucleotides outside the gene matches: 10. CDR3 length: 15 amino acids. Per germline, CDR1 SGHDT and CDR2 YYEEEE.